These T cell receptor beta chains were read from a single sample in a study of T cells after yellow fever vaccination. TCRdb processed the 5' RACE reads anew with MiXCR; each CDR3 protein has one entry. The sample records around 88,000 distinct CDR3 sequences, roughly 13% being singletons. The material sequenced was CD8+ T cells not binding an NS4B(214-222) dextramer, sorted from PBMCs, taken roughly 20 days after the first yellow fever vaccination. Receptors originate from a young man who received the YFV17D yellow fever vaccine. Both conserved end residues are trimmed from each CDR3. D genes are given only for firm matches. Part of the rows lack a size; the others show once, few, many or a class for expanded clones.

cdr3_length: 9
clone_size: .
v_call: TRBV29-1
d_call: .
cdr3_aa: SAGRGDGYT

cdr3_length: 13
clone_size: few
v_call: TRBV5-6
d_call: .
cdr3_aa: ASSLEVAYTGELF

cdr3_length: 11
clone_size: many
v_call: TRBV29-1
d_call: .
cdr3_aa: SVSKGDPYGYT

cdr3_length: 11
clone_size: .
v_call: TRBV7-6
d_call: .
cdr3_aa: ASSLAGTGELF

cdr3_length: 11
clone_size: few
v_call: TRBV11-2
d_call: .
cdr3_aa: ASSLDNGPEAF

cdr3_length: 19
clone_size: .
v_call: TRBV27
d_call: .
cdr3_aa: ASSPALGAGLTRGSYNEQF

cdr3_length: 13
clone_size: .
v_call: TRBV20-1
d_call: .
cdr3_aa: SAKDTLGRTSTQY

cdr3_length: 13
clone_size: few
v_call: TRBV5-1
d_call: TRBD2
cdr3_aa: ASRWLGLAADTQY

cdr3_length: 12
clone_size: .
v_call: TRBV7-9
d_call: .
cdr3_aa: ASPTGETSVELF

cdr3_length: 11
clone_size: few
v_call: TRBV25-1
d_call: .
cdr3_aa: ASSEGFNYGYT

cdr3_length: 12
clone_size: few
v_call: TRBV11-2
d_call: .
cdr3_aa: ASSATGPTYEQY

cdr3_length: 8
clone_size: .
v_call: TRBV10-3
d_call: .
cdr3_aa: AIGEDEQF

cdr3_length: 10
clone_size: .
v_call: TRBV27
d_call: .
cdr3_aa: ASSTRGRGYT

cdr3_length: 13
clone_size: many
v_call: TRBV5-1
d_call: .
cdr3_aa: ASSPFDGGTDTQY

cdr3_length: 11
clone_size: .
v_call: TRBV29-1
d_call: .
cdr3_aa: SVEGSDHYGYT

cdr3_length: 9
clone_size: few
v_call: TRBV11-2
d_call: .
cdr3_aa: ASSLLAEQY

cdr3_length: 11
clone_size: .
v_call: TRBV6-1
d_call: .
cdr3_aa: ASNKRGRPLWH

cdr3_length: 13
clone_size: many
v_call: TRBV11-2
d_call: .
cdr3_aa: ASSLEGSSRETQY

cdr3_length: 13
clone_size: few
v_call: TRBV13
d_call: .
cdr3_aa: ASSLTGLAKNIQY

cdr3_length: 13
clone_size: few
v_call: TRBV20-1
d_call: TRBD1
cdr3_aa: SARGRTGSTGELF

cdr3_length: 12
clone_size: few
v_call: TRBV5-6
d_call: .
cdr3_aa: AMGPEGRHNEQF

cdr3_length: 13
clone_size: .
v_call: TRBV12-3/TRBV12-4
d_call: .
cdr3_aa: ASSVMTGEVEKLF